A selection of T cell receptor beta chains follows, all from one sample in a study of blood T cell repertoires in COVID-19. Only in-frame clones appear in the TCRdb table, and some are missing; sequencing was by immunoSEQ multiplex PCR. Of a few hundred thousand clones in the sample, approximately 89% were seen once. The sequenced sample was peripheral blood. These receptors originate from a woman under 40 with COVID-19, enrolled during active disease. Each CDR3 is given with its conserved first and last residue. D genes are given only for firm matches.

d_call,v_call,cdr3_aa
NA,TRBV6-2/TRBV6-3,CASSFPVYEQYF
TRBD2,TRBV14,CASSPLAYNEQFF
TRBD1,TRBV6-1,CASSEENRGHEQYF
TRBD2,TRBV3-1/TRBV3-2,CASSRSSTWTSGGGDTQYF
NA,TRBV19,CASSIDTRGNGYTF
TRBD2,TRBV11-2,CASSLAGGYGELFF
NA,TRBV4-1,CASSQRTAVNSVSGANVLTF
NA,TRBV24-1,CATSDAPADTPYGYTF
NA,TRBV7-3,CASSLMGAVTDTQYF
TRBD1,TRBV7-9,CAIQPQTGDSYEQYF
TRBD2,TRBV4-2,CASSQELAGHASYEQYF
TRBD2,TRBV7-8,CASSLRLAGGYNEQFF
TRBD1,TRBV9,CASSSQTDRARNTIYF
NA,TRBV30,CAWSRSNLREQYF
TRBD1,TRBV2,CASSTGQGADIQYF
NA,TRBV7-3,CASSLRPGNTIYF